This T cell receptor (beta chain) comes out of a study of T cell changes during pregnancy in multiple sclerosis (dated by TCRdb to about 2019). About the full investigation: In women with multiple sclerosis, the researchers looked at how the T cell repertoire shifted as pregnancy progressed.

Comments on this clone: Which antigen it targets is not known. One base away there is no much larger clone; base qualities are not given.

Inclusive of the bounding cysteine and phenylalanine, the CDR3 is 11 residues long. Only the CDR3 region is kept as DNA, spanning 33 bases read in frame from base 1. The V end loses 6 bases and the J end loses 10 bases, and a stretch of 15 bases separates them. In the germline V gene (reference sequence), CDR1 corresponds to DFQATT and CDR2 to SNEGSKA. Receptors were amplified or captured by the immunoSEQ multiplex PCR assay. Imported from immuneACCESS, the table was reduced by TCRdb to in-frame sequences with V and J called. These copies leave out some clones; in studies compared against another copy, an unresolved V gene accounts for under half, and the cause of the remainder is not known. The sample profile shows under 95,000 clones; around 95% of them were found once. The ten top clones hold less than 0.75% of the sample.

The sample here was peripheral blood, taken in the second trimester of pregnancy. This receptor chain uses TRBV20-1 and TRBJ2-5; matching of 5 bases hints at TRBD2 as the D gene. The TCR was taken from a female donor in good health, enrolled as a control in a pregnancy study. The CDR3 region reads CSAPAPEGQYF. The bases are TGCAGTGCCCCGGCTCCAGAGGGCCAGTACTTC.